The present TCR beta chain was sequenced within a study of T cells in Graves' hyperthyroidism and ophthalmopathy. Germline V gene sequence: CDR1 SGHAT, CDR2 FQNNGV. This CDR3 has 13 residues. V gave up 1 base and J gave up 8 bases, with 9 bases separating them. The table lists this clonotype with a count of one. Its antigen is as yet unknown. Each diagnosis drew on symptoms, thyroxine, TRAb, thyroid ultrasound and orbital computed tomography findings. TCR beta CDR3 regions were amplified from RNA transcripts. HTBI primers drove first-round RT-PCR of the TCR CDR3. MiXCR was run by TCRdb on the multiplex PCR reads, yielding one entry per CDR3 protein. The sample has a few hundred thousand distinct CDR3 sequences, under 20% seen once; the top ten hold over 35%. Study observations and caveats: For ophthalmopathy, model prediction preceded onset by a median around 7 months.

This clonotype originated in a man aged 18 to 30 with Graves' ophthalmopathy. The source material was blood. This rearrangement joins TRBV11-2 to TRBJ2-1; possible D gene TRBD2, 6 bases. The CDR3 DNA reads as TGTGCCAGCAGCTTAGCTGCTAGCGATGAGCAGTTCTTC. Translating gives CASSLAASDEQFF.